These 10 T cell receptor beta chains were all obtained from the same sample, sequenced in a study of metastatic and nonmetastatic thyroid tumors. TCRdb reanalyzed the PCR reads with MiXCR. The table records about 16,000 clones, roughly 12% of them present only once. All patients were untreated before thyroid surgery. Sequenced: blood. These receptors came from a female donor with papillary thyroid cancer or a benign thyroid nodule (not recorded which). Some clones in this sample may be carry-over from other donors' samples.

This clone was recorded many times. The V gene is TRBV3-1, the J gene TRBJ2-5; TRBD2 might be the D (6 bases). CDR3 length equals 18 residues. Trimming removed 1 base at V and 4 bases at J, with 22 bases between. Germline lookup yields CDR1 LGHDT and CDR2 YNNKEL (reference sequence). DNA for the CDR3: TGTGCCAGCAGCCAAGTCACCCCTCGAGGGCTGGGAGGAGAGACCCAGTACTTC. Translated, it gives CASSQVTPRGLGGETQYF.

This clone was picked up a small number of times. The genes are TRBV28 and TRBJ2-2, with 9 bases fitting TRBD1. The CDR3 runs 15 residues. V trimming: 4 bases; J trimming: 4 bases; junction bases outside the gene matches: 4. Germline CDR1 reads MDHEN; CDR2 reads SYDVKM. The CDR3 protein is CASSSGTGSTGELFF. The CDR3 coding sequence is TGTGCCAGCAGTTCCGGGACAGGGTCCACCGGGGAGCTGTTTTTT.

In this sample, this clone turned up many times. The genes are TRBV27 and TRBJ2-3; no clear D. Trimming left V 5 bases short and J 0 bases short, with 6 bases between. CDR1 is MNHEY, CDR2 SMNVEV, per germline (reference sequence). The length of the CDR3 is 13 residues. DNA for the CDR3: TGTGCCAGCAGTCTCGGAAGCACAGATACGCAGTATTTT. This translates into CASSLGSTDTQYF.

This clone is medium-sized in the sample. V and J are TRBV12-3 or TRBV12-4 and TRBJ2-1; D gene ambiguous. V lost 3 bases and J 3 bases, leaving 6 bases between the germline ends. The CDR3 loop spans 13 amino acids. CDR3 DNA sequence: TGTGCCAGCAGTTTCAGGATCTACAATGAGCAGTTCTTC. It specifies CASSFRIYNEQFF.

By share, this clone ranks as medium-sized. This chain uses TRBV12-3 or TRBV12-4 with TRBJ2-1; 9 bases match TRBD1. This CDR3 contains 15 residues. Trimming took 3 bases from V and 6 from J; bases not matched to a gene: 6. CDR3 residues: CASSFASDRGNEQFF. CDR3 DNA sequence: TGTGCCAGCAGTTTTGCCTCGGACAGGGGCAATGAGCAGTTCTTC.

This clone was observed a handful of times. The rearrangement links TRBV20-1 to TRBJ2-7; 11 positions agree with TRBD2. J was trimmed by 9 bases and V by 3 bases; bases with no gene match: 13. The CDR3 extends over 15 amino acids. Germline loops: CDR1 DFQATT, CDR2 SNEGSKA (reference sequence). CDR3 in DNA: TGCAGTGCTAGCCCCGCGGCTAGCGGGGGGATTGTGCAGTACTTC. Amino acids: CSASPAASGGIVQYF.

This clone counts as medium-sized (0.01 to 0.1%). The genes are TRBV28 and TRBJ1-2; D is possibly TRBD1 (6 bases). This CDR3 spans 15 amino acids. Germline V gene data show CDR1 as MDHEN and CDR2 as SYDVKM. V lost 3 bases and J 4 bases, leaving 15 bases between the germline ends. CDR3 in DNA: TGTGCCAGCAGTTTGAGGGGGTCGGATACCTATGGCTACACCTTC. Translated, it gives CASSLRGSDTYGYTF.

This clone counts as medium-sized. V is TRBV7-9 and J is TRBJ2-7; D uncertain. Germline CDR1 SEHNR, CDR2 FQNEAQ (reference sequence). This CDR3 is 14 amino acids long. V gave up 3 bases and J gave up 6 bases, with 15 bases separating them. This chain's CDR3 is CASSFETSRAEQYF. CDR3 bases: TGTGCCAGCAGCTTCGAGACTTCTAGGGCCGAGCAGTACTTC.

This chain connects TRBV11-3 to TRBJ2-1; either TRBD1 or TRBD2 may fit D (7 bases each). The CDR3 consists of 13 residues. Trimming removed 8 bases at V and 4 bases at J, with 12 bases between. Germline assignment: CDR1 SGHNT and CDR2 YENEEA. The CDR3 coding sequence is TGTGCCAGCGCCCAGGGGGGGTACAATGAGCAGTTCTTC. Translated: CASAQGGYNEQFF.

This clone came up many times. The gene calls are TRBV20-1 and TRBJ2-5; 9 bases map to TRBD1. Germline assignment: CDR1 DFQATT and CDR2 SNEGSKA (reference sequence). The CDR3 consists of 13 residues. With V trimmed by 7 bases and J by 2 bases, 5 bases remained unmatched. This chain's CDR3 is CSVQTGGQETQYF. The CDR3 bases are TGCAGTGTTCAGACAGGGGGTCAAGAGACCCAGTACTTC.